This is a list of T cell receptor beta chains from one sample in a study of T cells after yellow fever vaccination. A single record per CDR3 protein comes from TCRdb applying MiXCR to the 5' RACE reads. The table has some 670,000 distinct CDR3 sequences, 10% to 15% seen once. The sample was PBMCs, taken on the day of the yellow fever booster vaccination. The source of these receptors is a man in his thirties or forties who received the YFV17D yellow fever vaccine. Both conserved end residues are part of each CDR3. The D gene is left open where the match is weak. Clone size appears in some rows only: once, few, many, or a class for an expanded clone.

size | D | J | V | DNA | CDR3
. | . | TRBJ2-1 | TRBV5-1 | TGCGCCAGCAGCTTAGCGGAGGGCAGGTATGAGCAGTTCTTC | CASSLAEGRYEQFF
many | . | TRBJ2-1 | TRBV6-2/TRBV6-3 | TGTGCCAGCAGTTACCTGGGACTGACCGAAACTGAGCAGTTCTTC | CASSYLGLTETEQFF
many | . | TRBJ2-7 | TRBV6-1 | TGTGCCAGCAGAAGGGAATTACCTTACGAGCAGTACTTC | CASRRELPYEQYF
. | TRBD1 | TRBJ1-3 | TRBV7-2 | TGTGCCAGCAGCGCGACAGGGGGCGAAGGAAACACCATATATTTT | CASSATGGEGNTIYF
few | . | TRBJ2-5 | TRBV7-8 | TGTGCCAGCAGCTTAGCGCGGGCAGGGAGAAAGGAGACCCAGTACTTC | CASSLARAGRKETQYF
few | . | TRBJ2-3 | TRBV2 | TGTGCCAGCAGGCGGGAAAACACAGATACGCAGTATTTT | CASRRENTDTQYF
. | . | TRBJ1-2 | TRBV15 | TGTGCCACCCGGGACCTAGCTAACTATGGCTACACCTTC | CATRDLANYGYTF
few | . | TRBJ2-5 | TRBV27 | TGTGCCAGCAGTTTGACGGGGGTGCAGACCCAGTACTTC | CASSLTGVQTQYF
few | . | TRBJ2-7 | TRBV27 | TGTGCCAGCTCACAGCCTAGACAAGGATTACGCTACGAGCAGTACTTC | CASSQPRQGLRYEQYF
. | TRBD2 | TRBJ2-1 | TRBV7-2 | TGTGCCAGCCGGGCGGGAGGGACCTTCTACAATGAGCAGTTCTTC | CASRAGGTFYNEQFF
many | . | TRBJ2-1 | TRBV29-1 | TGCAGCGTTGTCGAAATTTCAAGGGTCGGGCAGTTCTTC | CSVVEISRVGQFF
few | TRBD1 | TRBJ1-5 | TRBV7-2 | TGTGCCAGCAGCCGACAGGGTAATGGCAATCAGCCCCAGCATTTT | CASSRQGNGNQPQHF
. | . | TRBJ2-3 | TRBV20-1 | TGCAGTGCAATCATAAATACGCAGTATTTT | CSAIINTQYF
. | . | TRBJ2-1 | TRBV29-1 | TGCAGCGTGACAGGTGATTCGGGGCTTCGGGGCTACAATGAGCAGTTCTTC | CSVTGDSGLRGYNEQFF
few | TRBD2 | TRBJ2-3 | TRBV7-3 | TGTGCCAGCAGCTTAAACCCATCGGGAGGGGGAGATACGCAGTATTTT | CASSLNPSGGGDTQYF
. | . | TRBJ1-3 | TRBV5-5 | TGTGCCAGCAGCTCCTTGGATGTGGGGTTTGGAAACACCATATATTTT | CASSSLDVGFGNTIYF
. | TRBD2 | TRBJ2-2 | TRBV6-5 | TGTGCCAGCAGTTACCGGACTAGCGGGAGAAACACCGGGGAGCTGTTTTTT | CASSYRTSGRNTGELFF
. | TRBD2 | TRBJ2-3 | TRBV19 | TGTGCCAGTAGTATATCGGCTAGCGGACCATGGGATACGCAGTATTTT | CASSISASGPWDTQYF
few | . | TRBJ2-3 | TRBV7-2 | TGTGCCAGCAGCTCGCCGGTTGCAGATACGCAGTATTTT | CASSSPVADTQYF
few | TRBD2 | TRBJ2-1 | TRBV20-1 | TGCAGTGCCAGACTAGCGGGAAAAGTCTCCTACAATGAGCAGTTCTTC | CSARLAGKVSYNEQFF
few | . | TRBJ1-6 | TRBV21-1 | TGTGCCAGCAGGAAGATAGTGAGCTCCTATAATTCACCCCTCCACTTT | CASRKIVSSYNSPLHF
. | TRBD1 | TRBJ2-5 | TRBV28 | TGTGCCAGCAGTCCGACAGGGGTCCCGGAGACCCAGTACTTC | CASSPTGVPETQYF
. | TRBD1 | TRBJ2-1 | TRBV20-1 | TGCAGTGCTAGAGAGGACAGGGGAGCCTACAATGAGCAGTTCTTC | CSAREDRGAYNEQFF
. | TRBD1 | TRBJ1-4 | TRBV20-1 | TGCAGTGTTAGGGGACAGGGGGAAAAACTGTTTTTT | CSVRGQGEKLFF
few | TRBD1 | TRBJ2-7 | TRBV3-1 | TGTGCCAGCAGTCGGTCCGACAGGGGGGGCTACGAGCAGTACTTC | CASSRSDRGGYEQYF
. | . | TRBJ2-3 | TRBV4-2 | TGTGCCAGCAGCCAGGGTACACCACCAGATACGCAGTATTTT | CASSQGTPPDTQYF
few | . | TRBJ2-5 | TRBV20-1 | TGCAGTGCTAGCTTAGTGGAGTTCGAAGAGACCCAGTACTTC | CSASLVEFEETQYF
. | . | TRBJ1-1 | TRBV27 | TGTGCCAGCAGTCGAAGGGGCACTGAAGCTTTCTTT | CASSRRGTEAFF
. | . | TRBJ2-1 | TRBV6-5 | TGTGCCAGCAGTTACCAGGGCTATGAGCAGTTCTTC | CASSYQGYEQFF
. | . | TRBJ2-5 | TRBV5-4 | TGTGCCAGTAGCTTGGCGCTCAGCCAACCTCAAGAGACCCAGTACTTC | CASSLALSQPQETQYF
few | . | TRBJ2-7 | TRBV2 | TGTGCCAGCAGTGGGGGCAGGCTTGCTAATTACGAGCAGTACTTC | CASSGGRLANYEQYF
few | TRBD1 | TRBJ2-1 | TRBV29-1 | TGCAGCGTTTCGACAGGGGGCTACAATGAGCAGTTCTTC | CSVSTGGYNEQFF
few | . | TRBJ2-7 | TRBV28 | TGTGCCAGCGCGAGAGGAGACAGGATGGTCGTCGAGCAGTACTTC | CASARGDRMVVEQYF
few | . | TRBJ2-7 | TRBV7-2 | TGTGCCAGCACCGACTCACTATACGAGCAGTACTTC | CASTDSLYEQYF
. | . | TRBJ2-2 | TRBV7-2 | TGTGCCAGCAGCTCACCTGTCGGGGAGCTGTTTTTT | CASSSPVGELFF
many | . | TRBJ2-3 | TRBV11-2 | TGTGCCAGCAGCGAAAGCACAGATACGCAGTATTTT | CASSESTDTQYF
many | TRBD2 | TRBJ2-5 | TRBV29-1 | TGCAGCGTTGAAGAGATAGCGGGAGGGCGTGAGACCCAGTACTTC | CSVEEIAGGRETQYF
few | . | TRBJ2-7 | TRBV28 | TGTGCCAGCAGTCCGGGACGGCGGTACGAGCAGTACTTC | CASSPGRRYEQYF
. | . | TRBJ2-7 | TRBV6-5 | TGTGCCAGCAGTTATCTTGCACAGAAATCCTACGAGCAGTACTTC | CASSYLAQKSYEQYF
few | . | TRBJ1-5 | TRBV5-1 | TGCGCCAGCAGCTTGGAAGGGGGGGTCGATCAGCCCCAGCATTTT | CASSLEGGVDQPQHF
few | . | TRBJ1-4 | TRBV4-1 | TGCGCCAGCAGCCAAGATCTGTCCGGATCTGAAAAACTGTTTTTT | CASSQDLSGSEKLFF
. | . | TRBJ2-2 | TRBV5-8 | TGTGCCAGCAAGAGAGATAGCACCGGGGAGCTGTTTTTT | CASKRDSTGELFF
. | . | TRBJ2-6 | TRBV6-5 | TGTGCCAGCAGTTTCGACCGGTACTCTGGGGCCAACGTCCTGACTTTC | CASSFDRYSGANVLTF
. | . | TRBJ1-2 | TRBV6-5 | TGTGCCAGCAGTTACAGGGCCCGCTCTAACTATGGCTACACCTTC | CASSYRARSNYGYTF
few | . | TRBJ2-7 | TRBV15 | TGTGCCACCAGCAGAGTTCACGACTACGAGCAGTACTTC | CATSRVHDYEQYF
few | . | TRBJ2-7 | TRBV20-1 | TGCAGTGCCCCCCCTGCGGTTCACTCCTACGAGCAGTACTTC | CSAPPAVHSYEQYF
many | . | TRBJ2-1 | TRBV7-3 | TGTGCCAGCAGCCTGACAAGGACTAAAAACAATGAGCAGTTCTTC | CASSLTRTKNNEQFF
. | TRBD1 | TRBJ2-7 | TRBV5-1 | TGCGCCAGCAGCTCGGAGTACAGGGGTTACGAGCAGTACTTC | CASSSEYRGYEQYF
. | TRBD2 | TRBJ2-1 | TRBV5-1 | TGCGCCAGCAGTAGCGGGAGGGTTACCTACAATGAGCAGTTCTTC | CASSSGRVTYNEQFF
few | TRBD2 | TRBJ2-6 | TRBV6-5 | TGTGCCAGCAGTTACTCGAGCCTAGCGGGAGTGAAAGGGGCCAACGTCCTGACTTTC | CASSYSSLAGVKGANVLTF
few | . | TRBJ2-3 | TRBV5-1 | TGCGCCAGCAGCAGGACCCGGGGAGGCACAGATACGCAGTATTTT | CASSRTRGGTDTQYF
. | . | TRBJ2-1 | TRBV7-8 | TGTGCCAGCAGCTTAGCGCGAGGCAGGGTTGCTGAGCAGTTCTTC | CASSLARGRVAEQFF
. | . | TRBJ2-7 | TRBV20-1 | TGCAGTGCTAGCGAGGCAAGCTACGAGCAGTACTTC | CSASEASYEQYF
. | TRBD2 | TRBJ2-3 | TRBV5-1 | TGCGCCAGCAATCCCAGCGGGAGTTCAGATACGCAGTATTTT | CASNPSGSSDTQYF